These 25 T cell receptor beta chains were sequenced from one sample in a study of radiotherapy plus CTLA-4 blockade in lung cancer. Repertoires were generated with immunoSEQ multiplex PCR, while TCRdb's copy carries only in-frame clones and drops some. The sample shows fewer than 65,000 clones, about four fifths of them seen only once. The specimen comprised peripheral blood, sampled from a patient treated with radiotherapy plus ipilimumab. Receptors originate from a human donor with non-small cell lung cancer who had a complete response to radiotherapy plus ipilimumab.

This clone showed up just once. The V and J genes are TRBV19 and TRBJ1-2; 7 nucleotides agree with TRBD1. This CDR3 is built from 15 residues. CDR1 and CDR2 (germline): LNHDA, SQIVND (reference sequence). Trimming removed 8 bases from V and 4 bases from J; junction bases left unmatched: 13. The DNA for the CDR3 is TGTGCCAGTTCTAATATGGGACAGTCGCTCTATGGCTACACCTTC. This encodes CASSNMGQSLYGYTF.

CDR3 nucleotides: TGTGCCAGCAGCACGGACAGATCAACTAATGAAAAACTGTTTTTT. This sequence encodes CASSTDRSTNEKLFF. The chain recombines TRBV5-8 with TRBJ1-4, with a tentative D call TRBD1 (6 bases). V lost 4 bases and J lost 0, with 10 bases in between. This CDR3 contains 15 residues. Germline V lookup: CDR1 SGHTS, CDR2 YDEGEE.

The chain links TRBV5-8 to TRBJ2-5, with D maybe TRBD1 (5 bases). V shed 0 bases and J shed 4 bases, with 10 bases lying between them. The CDR3 is 14 amino acids. CDR1 SGHTS and CDR2 YDEGEE come from the germline V gene. The CDR3 DNA follows: TGTGCCAGCAGCTTGGCAGGGTTGGGAGAGACCCAGTACTTC. This gives the protein CASSLAGLGETQYF.

This chain links TRBV7-2 with TRBJ2-3; 13 bases map to TRBD2. Germline V gives CDR1 SGHTA, CDR2 FQGNSA. This CDR3 has 18 amino acids. Trimming took 0 bases from V and 1 from J; bases not matched to a gene: 4. The CDR3 loop reads CASSLAGTSGTRTDTQYF. The CDR3 bases are TGTGCCAGCAGCTTAGCGGGGACTAGCGGGACCCGCACAGATACGCAGTATTTT.

Concerning this clone itself: The junction departs from the called germline gene at one end, perhaps through a read error. This chain joins TRBV7-7 and TRBJ2-1; 8 bases are a match to TRBD1. This CDR3 spans 15 amino acids. Germline V lookup: CDR1 SSHAT, CDR2 FNYEAQ (reference sequence). The CDR3 sequence is CASSKDRARYNEQFF. CDR3 nucleotides: TGTGCTAGCAGCAAGGACAGGGCCCGCTACAATGAGCAGTTCTTC.

Only a few counts were recorded for this clone. The V call is TRBV10-3, the J call TRBJ2-2; tentative D call: TRBD1 (7 bases). V dropped 6 bases and J dropped 3 bases, with 17 bases sitting between them. The CDR3 is 16 residues long. The germline V gene encodes CDR1 ENHRY and CDR2 SYGVKD. The CDR3 coding sequence is TGTGCCATCAGGGGAGGACAGGCCTTGTACACCGGGGAGCTGTTTTTT. It specifies CAIRGGQALYTGELFF.

By share, this clone ranks as medium-sized. The chain recombines TRBV7-9 with TRBJ2-2; D might be TRBD2 (5 bases). This CDR3 has 14 residues. Germline V gene data show CDR1 as SEHNR and CDR2 as FQNEAQ (reference sequence). The V end was cut by 10 bases, the J end by 5 bases, with 17 bases between. The CDR3 sequence is CAISDYQLTGELFF. The CDR3 DNA reads as TGTGCCATATCCGACTATCAACTAACCGGGGAGCTGTTTTTT.

The CDR3 bases are TGTGCCAGCAGCTTCCAGCGGGCAAAAGAGACCCAGTACTTC. It is translated as CASSFQRAKETQYF. The rearrangement links TRBV5-4 to TRBJ2-5, with a weak D call TRBD2 (6 bases). The CDR3 has 14 amino acids. Trimming removed 2 bases from V and 3 bases from J, with 11 bases in between. CDR1 is SGHNT, CDR2 YYREEE, per germline (reference sequence). Full variable domain (remainder filled in from reference TRBV5-4 and TRBJ2-5): ETGVTQSPTHLIKTRGQQVTLRCSSQSGHNTVSWYQQALGQGPQFIFQYYREEENGRGNFPPRFSGLQFPNYSSELNVNALELDDSALYLCASSFQRAKETQYFGPGTRLLVL.

Of note for this clone: Other DNA variants within this sample encode the same CDR3. CDR3 coding DNA: TGTGCCAGCAGTCCAACCCGGGGGACAGTTAGTTCACCCCTCCACTTT. Amino acid sequence: CASSPTRGTVSSPLHF. The chain recombines TRBV27 with TRBJ1-6; TRBD1 aligns across 7 bases. J lost 9 bases, V lost 5 bases, and 13 bases had no gene match. From germline, CDR1 is MNHEY and CDR2 SMNVEV (reference sequence). There are 16 residues in the CDR3.

This clone was detected only a few times. The chain carries TRBV28 and TRBJ1-2, with TRBD1 matching over 9 bases. The CDR3 contains 13 residues. Trimming took 3 bases from V and 4 from J; bases not matched to a gene: 0. Germline lookup yields CDR1 MDHEN and CDR2 SYDVKM. The CDR3 is CASSLTGGYGYTF. The CDR3 DNA is TGTGCCAGCAGTTTGACAGGGGGCTATGGCTACACCTTC.

The rearrangement links TRBV9 to TRBJ2-7, with 10 bases matching TRBD1. J lost 7 bases, V lost 4 bases, and 11 bases had no gene match. This CDR3 comprises 15 residues. Germline CDR1 is SGDLS and CDR2 is YYNGEE. CDR3 sequence: CASSSRDRGSGEQYF. DNA for the CDR3: TGTGCCAGCAGCTCTCGGGACAGGGGTTCTGGAGAGCAGTACTTC.

The V gene is TRBV5-1, the J gene TRBJ1-6; 10 bases match TRBD1. Germline V gives CDR1 SGHRS, CDR2 YFSETQ. The CDR3 sequence is 19 residues long. Trimming took 4 bases from V and 2 from J; bases not matched to a gene: 12. The chain's CDR3 is CASSPDGQGGRTYNSPLHF. The CDR3 nucleotides are TGCGCCAGCAGCCCTGATGGACAGGGGGGTCGGACCTATAATTCACCCCTCCACTTT.

On this clone itself: The same CDR3 is also encoded by other DNA sequences in this sample. This chain links TRBV2 with TRBJ1-6; TRBD1 agrees at 9 bases. V lost 6 bases to trimming and J lost 8 bases; unmatched junction nucleotides: 8. Germline V gives CDR1 SNHLY, CDR2 FYNNEI. The CDR3 is 15 residues long. CDR3 residues: CASSGGTGSHSPLHF. CDR3 sequence (DNA): TGTGCCAGCAGCGGCGGGACAGGGAGTCATTCACCCCTCCACTTT.

This clone was picked up a small number of times. The chain uses TRBV7-6 and TRBJ1-5, with D unresolved. Per germline, CDR1 SGHVS and CDR2 FNYEAQ. V was shortened by 5 bases and J by 6 bases, with 11 bases between the two germline ends. The CDR3 spans 13 residues. CDR3 in amino acids: CASSPGDRQPQHF. The CDR3 DNA is TGTGCCAGCAGCCCCGGAGATCGTCAGCCCCAGCATTTT.

The genes are TRBV30 and TRBJ1-1; no reliable D call. CDR3 length: 12 amino acids. From germline, CDR1 is GTSNPN and CDR2 SVGIG (reference sequence). Trimming took 5 bases from V and 2 from J, leaving 9 bases between them. This CDR3 is CAWAGSNTEAFF. Here the CDR3 DNA reads TGTGCCTGGGCGGGGAGTAACACTGAAGCTTTCTTT.

The rearrangement joins TRBV2 to TRBJ2-2; no clear D. Trimming stripped 1 base from V and 3 bases from J, with 6 bases between. The germline V gene has CDR1 SNHLY and CDR2 FYNNEI. This CDR3 contains 14 residues. The CDR3 coding sequence is TGTGCCAGCAGTGAAGTGGCTGACACCGGGGAGCTGTTTTTT. It encodes CASSEVADTGELFF. Full variable domain (remainder filled in from reference TRBV2 and TRBJ2-2): EPEVTQTPSHQVTQMGQEVILRCVPISNHLYFYWYRQILGQKVEFLVSFYNNEISEKSEIFDDQFSVERPDGSNFTLKIRSTKLEDSAMYFCASSEVADTGELFFGEGSRLTVL.

The J gene is TRBJ1-1, the V gene TRBV27; D may be TRBD1 (5 bases). CDR3 size: 15 residues. Trimming left V 4 bases short and J 8 bases short, with 20 bases between. Looked up from germline, CDR1 is MNHEY and CDR2 is SMNVEV (reference sequence). CDR3 sequence reads: CASSSAGLSGLEAFF. CDR3 DNA sequence: TGTGCCAGCAGTTCCGCGGGGCTGAGTGGTCTAGAAGCTTTCTTT.

The chain links TRBV2 to TRBJ2-7, with D maybe TRBD1 (5 bases). The germline gives CDR1 SNHLY, CDR2 FYNNEI. The CDR3 is 14 residues long. Trimming removed 6 bases at V and 2 bases at J, with 14 bases between. The CDR3 bases are TGTGCCAGCAGGAGATCAGGGTTAACCTACGAGCAGTACGTC. It encodes CASRRSGLTYEQYV.

This chain connects TRBV18 to TRBJ2-7; TRBD1 aligns across 8 bases. With 2 bases clipped from V and 4 bases from J, the junction kept 13 bases outside the gene matches. Germline CDR1 KGHSH, CDR2 LQKENI. The CDR3 consists of 17 residues. The CDR3 sequence is CASSPRQGATRRYEQYF. CDR3 DNA: TGTGCCAGCTCACCAAGGCAGGGGGCGACACGTCGATACGAGCAGTACTTC.

The V gene is TRBV11-3, the J gene TRBJ1-1; no firm D call. The germline CDR1 and CDR2 sequences are SGHNT and YENEEA. Trimming stripped 8 bases from V and 6 bases from J, with 13 bases between. The CDR3 is 12 residues long. CDR3 in DNA: TGTGCCAGCGCCCCCCTGGGCTCTGAAGCTTTCTTT. This translates into CASAPLGSEAFF.

The chain is built from TRBV10-1 and TRBJ2-3; possibly TRBD2 for D (6 bases). CDR1 is WNHNN, CDR2 SYGVQD, per germline (reference sequence). The CDR3 spans 14 residues. Trimming removed 4 bases from V and 3 bases from J, with 11 bases in between. The CDR3 nucleotides are TGCGCCAGCAGTGTTCGACTAGGTACAGATACGCAGTATTTT. Protein sequence: CASSVRLGTDTQYF.

The chain links TRBV5-6 to TRBJ2-3, with 10 bases identical to TRBD2. Trimming took 1 base from V and 6 from J; bases not matched to a gene: 8. CDR1 SGHDT and CDR2 YYEEEE come from the germline V gene. The CDR3 has 16 amino acids. The CDR3 is CASSLRSGRTADTQYF. For the CDR3, the DNA is TGTGCCAGCAGCTTGCGTAGCGGGAGGACCGCTGATACGCAGTATTTT.

V gene TRBV25-1 combines with J gene TRBJ1-2, with a tentative D call TRBD1 (6 bases). Germline CDR1 is MGHDK and CDR2 is SYGVNS. Trimming pared 5 bases from V and 4 bases from J, leaving 14 bases between. CDR3 length: 14 residues. The CDR3 coding sequence is TGTGCCAGCAGTCAACAGGGTGTTTTCTATGGCTACACCTTC. Protein sequence: CASSQQGVFYGYTF.

The chain combines TRBV18 with TRBJ2-7; 7 positions agree with TRBD1. CDR1 and CDR2 (germline): KGHSH, LQKENI. The CDR3 extends over 14 amino acids. Germline trimming cut 3 bases from V and 3 bases from J; bases unmatched to any gene: 5. The chain's CDR3 is CASSPRQGDYEQYF. The CDR3 DNA sequence: TGTGCCAGCTCACCGCGACAGGGCGACTACGAGCAGTACTTC.

This chain joins TRBV7-9 and TRBJ1-5, with TRBD1 matching over 7 bases. The V and J ends lost 5 bases and 4 bases, in that order; junction bases with no gene match: 5. The CDR3 is 14 amino acids. The germline V gene encodes CDR1 SEHNR and CDR2 FQNEAQ (reference sequence). The CDR3 sequence: CASSPDRVNQPQHF. Here the CDR3 DNA reads TGTGCCAGCAGCCCAGACAGGGTAAATCAGCCCCAGCATTTT.